The clone carrying this T cell receptor beta chain was counted many times. Its antigen remains unknown. Clinical symptoms, serum thyroxine, TRAb, thyroid ultrasound and orbital computed tomography established diagnosis. V was trimmed by 6 bases and J by 3 bases, leaving 6 bases between them. CDR1 is MNHEY, CDR2 SVGEGT, per germline. The CDR3 is 12 amino acids. This record comes from a study of T cells in Graves' hyperthyroidism and ophthalmopathy. Across the study: Peripheral blood sampling occurred at initial diagnosis, before any treatment.

Study results and caveats: Classification by a 13 V-J model distinguished ophthalmopathy from stable hyperthyroidism. Blood samples included most of the expanded thyroid clonotypes exceeding 0.001.

The TCR beta CDR3 regions underwent amplification using RNA transcripts as the source. HTBI primers were employed in a first-round RT-PCR of the TCR CDR3. TCRdb analysed the multiplex PCR reads with MiXCR anew, one entry per CDR3 protein. The table has more than 250,000 distinct CDR3 sequences, about 16% seen once. The receptor's source is a woman aged 50 to 60 with Graves' hyperthyroidism that later progressed to Graves' ophthalmopathy. V gene TRBV6-2 or TRBV6-3 combines with J gene TRBJ2-1; no clear D. The specimen was blood. CDR3 amino acids: CASRPYYNEQFF. The CDR3 DNA sequence: TGTGCCAGCAGACCCTACTACAATGAGCAGTTCTTC.